One sample yielded the 13 T cell receptor beta chains listed below, sequenced in a study of CD8 T cells in ankylosing spondylitis. From the 5' RACE reads, TCRdb called clonotypes with MiXCR, one entry per CDR3 protein. The sample carries 150,000 or so distinct CDR3 sequences, around 18% recorded once. What was sequenced was blood, either unsorted or a sorted T cell fraction (not recorded which). The source of these receptors is a male donor with ankylosing spondylitis or in good health (not recorded which).

This clonotype was recorded many times. The chain carries TRBV12-3 or TRBV12-4 and TRBJ2-5; 13 nucleotides line up with TRBD2. The CDR3 contains 16 residues. The trim removed 5 bases at V and 5 bases at J, leaving 8 bases unmatched. CDR3 nucleotide sequence: TGTGCCAGCAGTATTGGACTAGCGGGAGTGTCCGAGACCCAGTACTTC. Protein product: CASSIGLAGVSETQYF.

The rearrangement uses TRBV30 and TRBJ2-7; 8 bases are a match to TRBD2. Germline trimming cut 5 bases from V and 2 bases from J; bases unmatched to any gene: 2. Looked up from germline, CDR1 is GTSNPN and CDR2 is SVGIG (reference sequence). The CDR3 runs 12 residues. In nucleotides, the CDR3 is TGTGCCTGGGCGGGACTAGCCTACGAGCAGTACTTC. Its protein product is CAWAGLAYEQYF.

The table lists this clonotype with many counts. The chain has TRBV5-1 and TRBJ2-1; 13 positions agree with TRBD2. Germline V gives CDR1 SGHRS, CDR2 YFSETQ. The V and J ends lost 4 bases and 9 bases, in that order; junction bases with no gene match: 13. This CDR3 comprises 17 residues. The CDR3 is CASSRSLLAGGVSEQFF. CDR3 DNA sequence: TGCGCCAGCAGCCGATCCTTACTAGCGGGAGGGGTGAGTGAGCAGTTCTTC.

The chain links TRBV2 to TRBJ2-2; D not resolved. The CDR3 loop spans 13 amino acids. V was pared by 10 bases and J by 5 bases, with 14 bases between. In germline, CDR1 is SNHLY, CDR2 FYNNEI. The CDR3 reads CAITVVRTGELFF. Written as DNA, the CDR3 is TGTGCCATAACAGTCGTTCGAACCGGGGAGCTGTTTTTT.

This clonotype was seen repeatedly, ten times or more. V is TRBV20-1 and J is TRBJ2-3, with 8 bases aligning to TRBD2. Germline CDR1 DFQATT, CDR2 SNEGSKA (reference sequence). V gave up 3 bases and J gave up 0 bases; unmatched junction bases: 5. The CDR3 extends over 15 amino acids. CDR3 protein: CSASGSSGSTDTQYF. The CDR3 DNA is TGCAGTGCTAGTGGATCTAGCGGGAGCACAGATACGCAGTATTTT.

This chain uses TRBV27 with TRBJ2-7, with 13 bases lining up with TRBD2. The ends lost 7 bases at V and 4 bases at J; junction bases unmatched: 7. Germline CDR1 MNHEY, CDR2 SMNVEV (reference sequence). The CDR3 is made up of 15 amino acids. The CDR3 loop is CASTPRLAGGYEQYF. In DNA, the CDR3 is TGTGCCAGCACGCCTCGACTAGCGGGAGGTTACGAGCAGTACTTC.

At least ten counts were recorded for this clonotype. This rearrangement joins TRBV12-3 or TRBV12-4 to TRBJ2-1, with D unclear. The germline V and J ends were trimmed by 2 bases and 7 bases, with 9 bases remaining between them. CDR3 size: 13 residues. This chain's CDR3 is CASSLMGLNEQFF. In nucleotides, the CDR3 is TGTGCCAGCAGTTTAATGGGTCTGAATGAGCAGTTCTTC.

This clonotype showed up many times. The chain employs TRBV2 and TRBJ2-3; D might be TRBD1 (5 bases). Trimming shortened V by 6 bases and J by 3 bases, and 16 bases separated the two germline ends. Germline CDR1 SNHLY, CDR2 FYNNEI. This CDR3 spans 15 amino acids. The CDR3 DNA is TGTGCCAGCAGCCTAGACCAACAGGCGACAGATACGCAGTATTTT. The encoded protein is CASSLDQQATDTQYF. The whole variable domain, filled in from reference TRBV2 and TRBJ2-3, reads EPEVTQTPSHQVTQMGQEVILRCVPISNHLYFYWYRQILGQKVEFLVSFYNNEISEKSEIFDDQFSVERPDGSNFTLKIRSTKLEDSAMYFCASSLDQQATDTQYFGPGTRLTVL.

V is TRBV19 and J is TRBJ2-3, with a possible D match to TRBD1 (6 bases). The CDR3 has 16 amino acids. CDR1 LNHDA and CDR2 SQIVND come from the germline V gene (reference sequence). V was clipped by 6 bases and J by 4 bases, with 20 bases between them. CDR3 nucleotide sequence: TGTGCCAGTAGACTTGGCGACAGGCTCGCGGCAGATACGCAGTATTTT. This gives the protein CASRLGDRLAADTQYF.

The genes are TRBV20-1 and TRBJ1-2; D gene ambiguous. Germline V gene lookup returns CDR1 DFQATT and CDR2 SNEGSKA (reference sequence). The CDR3 is made up of 14 amino acids. V shed 1 base and J shed 0 bases, with 9 bases lying between them. In nucleotides, the CDR3 is TGCAGTGCTAGAGCGGCCGGTACTAACTATGGCTACACCTTC. Translation gives CSARAAGTNYGYTF.

The chain has TRBV28 and TRBJ1-6, with D unresolved. V dropped 4 bases and J dropped 0 bases, with 10 bases sitting between them. CDR3 size: 16 residues. Germline CDR1 MDHEN, CDR2 SYDVKM. The CDR3 loop reads CASSSSTFSYNSPLHF. Written as DNA, the CDR3 is TGTGCCAGCAGTTCCTCCACATTCTCCTATAATTCACCCCTCCACTTT.

This clonotype has a handful of counts. The chain combines TRBV7-9 with TRBJ2-2; D may correspond to TRBD1 or TRBD2 (5 bases each). Germline values: CDR1 SEHNR, CDR2 FQNEAQ (reference sequence). The V end was cut by 3 bases, the J end by 6 bases, with 11 bases between. This CDR3 comprises 14 residues. The CDR3 spells CASSLGVYAGELFF. The CDR3 DNA reads as TGTGCCAGCAGCTTGGGGGTGTACGCCGGGGAGCTGTTTTTT.

The rearrangement joins TRBV7-2 to TRBJ2-2; 9 bases are a match to TRBD2. Losses at the gene ends were 2 bases for V and 4 bases for J; bases not matched to a gene: 5. The CDR3 loop spans 16 amino acids. Germline CDR1 reads SGHTA; CDR2 reads FQGNSA. The CDR3 region has the DNA TGTGCCAGCAGCTTAACACCAGCGGGAGGCACCGGGGAGCTGTTTTTT. Its translation is CASSLTPAGGTGELFF.